Listed below are T cell receptor beta chains from one sample, sequenced in a study of blood T cell repertoires in COVID-19. Sequenced by immunoSEQ multiplex PCR; TCRdb stores in-frame clones only, minus some. The sample lists hundreds of thousands of clones, around four fifths seen once, with about 4.8% in the top ten. Sequenced input: PBMCs or T cells enriched from blood (not recorded which). The receptors here all came from a woman between 50 and 59 years old who had been exposed to COVID-19. CDR3s include the opening cysteine and the closing phenylalanine or tryptophan. The order of the fields is V gene, clone size, J gene, D gene, CDR3 DNA, CDR3 protein. The D gene is left open where the match is weak. Only part of the rows carry a size: once, few, many, or a class if the clone is expanded.

V: TRBV11-2
size: -
J: TRBJ2-7
D: -
DNA: TGTGCCAGCAGCTTGGCGGCCCCCTACGAGCAGTACTTC
CDR3: CASSLAAPYEQYF

V: TRBV7-2
size: -
J: TRBJ2-1
D: TRBD2
DNA: TGTGCCAGCAGCTTAGATCCAGCGGGGGTAAAGGAGTTCTTC
CDR3: CASSLDPAGVKEFF

V: TRBV5-1
size: -
J: TRBJ1-2
D: -
DNA: TGCGCCAGCAGCTTGGGCGAGTTTCCCTACGGCTACACCTTC
CDR3: CASSLGEFPYGYTF

V: TRBV5-1
size: once
J: TRBJ2-7
D: -
DNA: TGCGCCAGCAGCTTGAGCGCGGCGTCCTACGAGCAGTACTTC
CDR3: CASSLSAASYEQYF

V: TRBV15
size: -
J: TRBJ1-3
D: -
DNA: TGTGCCACCAGCAGAGCCGGCTCTGGAAACACCATATATTTT
CDR3: CATSRAGSGNTIYF

V: TRBV11-2
size: -
J: TRBJ1-2
D: -
DNA: TGTGCCAGCAGCGGCGGGGCCTATGGCTACACCTTC
CDR3: CASSGGAYGYTF

V: TRBV5-6
size: -
J: TRBJ2-5
D: TRBD1
DNA: TGTGCCAGCAGCTTGGGGGACAGGGCAGGGACCCAGTACTTC
CDR3: CASSLGDRAGTQYF

V: TRBV30
size: -
J: TRBJ2-3
D: TRBD2
DNA: TGTGCCTGGAGTTTAGCGGGGGGCATAGATACGCAGTATTTT
CDR3: CAWSLAGGIDTQYF

V: TRBV10-2
size: -
J: TRBJ2-6
D: -
DNA: TGCGCCAGCAGTGAGTCTCGAGGGATGCTGGGTGGGGCCAACGTCCTGACTTTC
CDR3: CASSESRGMLGGANVLTF

V: TRBV7-2
size: -
J: TRBJ2-1
D: TRBD2
DNA: TGTGCCAGCAGCCCAGCGGGGGGATCAGTAATTAATGAGCAGTTCTTC
CDR3: CASSPAGGSVINEQFF

V: TRBV7-2
size: -
J: TRBJ2-5
D: -
DNA: TGTGCCAGCAGCTTACTGGCTCAACAAGAGACCCAGTACTTC
CDR3: CASSLLAQQETQYF

V: TRBV6-5
size: -
J: TRBJ2-7
D: -
DNA: TGTGCCAGCAGCTCCCTCGAACTTTCCGAGCAGTACTTC
CDR3: CASSSLELSEQYF

V: TRBV28
size: -
J: TRBJ1-5
D: -
DNA: TGTGCCAGCAGACCTATTCCCCCACCCAATCAGCCCCAGCATTTT
CDR3: CASRPIPPPNQPQHF

V: TRBV19
size: once
J: TRBJ1-1
D: -
DNA: TGTGCCAGTAGTTTTCGGGGGAGCACTGAAGCTTTCTTT
CDR3: CASSFRGSTEAFF

V: TRBV6-4
size: few
J: TRBJ2-3
D: -
DNA: TGTGCCAGCAGTATGAGCGGGCACTACACAGATACGCAGTATTTT
CDR3: CASSMSGHYTDTQYF

V: TRBV6-5
size: -
J: TRBJ1-2
D: -
DNA: TGTGCCAGCACCCTCGAGCCGTCCTATGGCTACACCTTC
CDR3: CASTLEPSYGYTF

V: TRBV28
size: -
J: TRBJ1-1
D: TRBD1
DNA: TGTGCCAGCAGTTTAAACGGACAGGGTGAAGCTTTCTTT
CDR3: CASSLNGQGEAFF

V: TRBV18
size: -
J: TRBJ1-1
D: -
DNA: TGTGCCAGCTCACCACCAACGGAGAGGAGCACTGAAGCTTTCTTT
CDR3: CASSPPTERSTEAFF

V: TRBV10-2
size: -
J: TRBJ2-5
D: -
DNA: TGCGCCACTCGCAGGGGGGAAGAGACCCAGTACTTC
CDR3: CATRRGEETQYF

V: TRBV5-6
size: -
J: TRBJ1-1
D: -
DNA: TGTGCCTCTTTCGAGGGAAGAAGGACTGAAGCTTTCTTT
CDR3: CASFEGRRTEAFF